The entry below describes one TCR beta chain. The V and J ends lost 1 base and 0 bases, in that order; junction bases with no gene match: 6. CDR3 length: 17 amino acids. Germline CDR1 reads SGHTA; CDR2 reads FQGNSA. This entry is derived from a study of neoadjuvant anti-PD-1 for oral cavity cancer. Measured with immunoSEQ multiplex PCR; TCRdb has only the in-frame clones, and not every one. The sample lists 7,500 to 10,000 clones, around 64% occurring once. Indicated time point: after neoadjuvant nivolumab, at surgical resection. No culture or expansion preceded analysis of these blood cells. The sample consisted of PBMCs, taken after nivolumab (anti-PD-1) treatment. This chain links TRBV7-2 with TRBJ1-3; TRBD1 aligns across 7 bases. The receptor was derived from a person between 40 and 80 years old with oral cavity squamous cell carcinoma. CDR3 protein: CASSLGAGGFSGNTIYF. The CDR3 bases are TGTGCCAGCAGCTTAGGGGCAGGGGGATTCTCTGGAAACACCATATATTTT.